Sequencing of this T cell receptor (beta chain) was carried out in a study of OX40 agonist ivuxolimab in advanced cancers. About the study: Males comprised 75% to 90% of the group, whose mean age was approximately 60 years (range roughly 23 to 90).

Germline trimming cut 0 bases from V and 2 bases from J; bases unmatched to any gene: 11. Germline V gene sequence: CDR1 SGDLS, CDR2 YYNGEE. This CDR3 spans 19 amino acids. The cohort excluded patients with autoimmune disease history or systemic immunosuppression. Study results and caveats: Relatively little clonal expansion, among the lowest observed, appeared in partial responders at 0.1-3.0 mg/kg. Both CD4+ and CD8+ T cell populations in blood had undergone clonal expansion by week 6 at 0.1 to 3.0 mg/kg.

Libraries were prepared by immunoSEQ multiplex PCR; TCRdb keeps only in-frame clonotypes and omits some of them. The table has roughly 63,000 clones, about four fifths seen once. In regard to this clone: As yet, its antigen is unknown.

V gene TRBV9 combines with J gene TRBJ2-7; 13 nucleotides line up with TRBD2. This specimen consisted of CD4+ or CD8+ T cells sorted from blood, obtained in a trial of the OX40 agonist ivuxolimab. This sequence was found in an adult with an advanced solid tumor such as melanoma, head and neck, liver or kidney cancer. CDR3 region: CASSVEPIGGLAGTYEQYF. The CDR3, as DNA: TGTGCCAGCAGCGTAGAGCCCATTGGGGGACTAGCGGGGACCTACGAGCAGTACTTC.